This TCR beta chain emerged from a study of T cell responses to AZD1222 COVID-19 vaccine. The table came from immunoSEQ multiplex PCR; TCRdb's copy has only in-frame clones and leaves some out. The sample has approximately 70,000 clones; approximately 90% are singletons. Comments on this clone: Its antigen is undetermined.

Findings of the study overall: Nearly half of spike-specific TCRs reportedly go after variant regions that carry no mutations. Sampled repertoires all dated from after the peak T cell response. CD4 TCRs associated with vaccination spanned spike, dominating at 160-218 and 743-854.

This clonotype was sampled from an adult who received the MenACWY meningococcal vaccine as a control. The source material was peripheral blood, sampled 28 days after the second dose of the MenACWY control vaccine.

CDR3 residues: CASSGLGGYNEQFF. The CDR3 nucleotides read TGTGCCAGCAGTGGCCTAGGAGGCTACAATGAGCAGTTCTTC. The gene calls are TRBV28 and TRBJ2-1, with D perhaps TRBD2 (5 bases). CDR3 size: 14 residues. Per the germline V gene, CDR1 is MDHEN and CDR2 is SYDVKM. Trimming removed 5 bases from V and 3 bases from J, with 11 bases in between.